This T cell receptor beta chain was obtained from a study of regulatory T cells in long-lasting Graves disease. Broader study findings: Persistent disease preferred TRBV28, TRBJ1-2 and TRBJ2-5; new disease, TRBV20-1 and TRBJ2-1.

Indicated time point: newly diagnosed GD, antithyroid drugs for less than 3 months. RNA from PBMCs was the source of the TCR library. In building TCR beta libraries, iRepertoire HTBI primers were used together with Arm-PCR of CDR3 regions. TCRdb used MiXCR to reprocess the multiplex PCR reads, holding one entry per CDR3 protein. The table has roughly 420,000 distinct CDR3 sequences, less than 20% seen once. On this clonotype itself: Its specificity is not known.

The V gene end was trimmed by 5 bases and the J gene end by 2 bases; junction bases not matched to a gene: 5. The CDR3 covers 14 residues. From germline, CDR1 is SEHNR and CDR2 FQNEAQ (reference sequence). This same sample was also taken into another study, of T cells in Graves' hyperthyroidism and ophthalmopathy.

Specimen: peripheral blood mononuclear cells (PBMCs), collected at new diagnosis, from a patient treated with antithyroid drugs. This clonotype was sampled from a young woman with Graves disease. The chain employs TRBV7-9 and TRBJ2-7; 8 bases match TRBD2. CDR3 protein: CASSPGGVTYEQYF. The DNA for the CDR3 is TGTGCCAGCAGCCCGGGAGGGGTAACCTACGAGCAGTACTTC.